This T cell receptor (beta chain) was sequenced for a study of CD8 T cells in ankylosing spondylitis. Between the trimmed V and J ends, which lost 3 bases and 2 bases, there was a span of 13 bases. Germline CDR1 reads LGHNA; CDR2 reads YSLEER. The CDR3 loop spans 15 amino acids. TCRdb recomputed calls from the 5' RACE reads with MiXCR, one row per CDR3 protein. This table holds 700,000 to 1,000,000 distinct CDR3 sequences, 10% to 15% found once. Only a few counts were recorded for this clonotype. What it binds is not known. The study, taken as a whole, reports: One TCR beta motif, made up of 7 or 8 highly homologous variants, appeared characteristic of ankylosing spondylitis blood. Clones tied to disease were said to be significantly enriched in matched ankylosing spondylitis synovial fluid.

The sequence was collected from a male donor with ankylosing spondylitis. The rearrangement links TRBV4-3 to TRBJ1-1; D might be TRBD1 (6 bases). Sequenced material: blood, either unsorted or a sorted T cell fraction (not recorded which). CDR3 sequence (DNA): TGCGCCAGCAGCCAGTGGAGGGGGGCCAACACTGAAGCTTTCTTT. Translating gives CASSQWRGANTEAFF.